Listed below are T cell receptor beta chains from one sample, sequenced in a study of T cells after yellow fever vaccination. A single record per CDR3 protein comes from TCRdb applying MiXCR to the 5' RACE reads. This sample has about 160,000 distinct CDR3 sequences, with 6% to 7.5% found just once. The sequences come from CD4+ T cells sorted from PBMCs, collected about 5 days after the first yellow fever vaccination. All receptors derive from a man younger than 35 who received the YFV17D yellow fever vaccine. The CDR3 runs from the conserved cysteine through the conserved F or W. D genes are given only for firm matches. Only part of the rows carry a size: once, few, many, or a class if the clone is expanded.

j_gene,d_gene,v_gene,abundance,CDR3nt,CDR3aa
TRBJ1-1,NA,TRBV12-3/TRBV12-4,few,TGTGCCAGCAGTTTCCTACCGAGTGAGGTTGGGTTCTTT,CASSFLPSEVGFF
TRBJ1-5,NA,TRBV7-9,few,TGTGCCAGCAGCTTGGGCCCCCAAGGGCCCAGCAATCAGCCCCAGCATTTT,CASSLGPQGPSNQPQHF
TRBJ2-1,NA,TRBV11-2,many,TGTGCCAGCACCAGGATAGGGACCTACAATGAGCAGTTCTTC,CASTRIGTYNEQFF
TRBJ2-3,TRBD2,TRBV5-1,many,TGCGCCAGCAGCGCTAGCGGGCAGGGAGATACGCAGTATTTT,CASSASGQGDTQYF
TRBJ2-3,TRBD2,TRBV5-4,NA,TGTGCCAGCAAGACTAGCGGGGGGATACAGTATTTT,CASKTSGGIQYF
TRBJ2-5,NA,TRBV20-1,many,TGCAGTGCTACGGGACTCCCAAGGGAGACCCAGTACTTC,CSATGLPRETQYF
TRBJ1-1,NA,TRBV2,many,TGTGCCAGCAGTGAAGAGACGGCCACTGAAGCTTTCTTT,CASSEETATEAFF
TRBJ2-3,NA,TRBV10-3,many,TGTGCCATCAGTGGTGCGGGCACAGATACGCAGTATTTT,CAISGAGTDTQYF
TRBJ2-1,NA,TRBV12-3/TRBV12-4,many,TGTGCCAGCAGTTTTGGTGTTGAGCAGTTCTTC,CASSFGVEQFF
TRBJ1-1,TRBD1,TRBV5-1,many,TGCGCCAGCAGCCCAGGGACAGGGGGCGTGGGCACTGAAGCTTTCTTT,CASSPGTGGVGTEAFF
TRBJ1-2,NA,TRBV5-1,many,TGCGCCAGCAGCTTGGGGATCTCTAACTATGGCTACACCTTC,CASSLGISNYGYTF
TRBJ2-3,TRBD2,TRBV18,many,TGTGCCGCCTTAACGAGGCTAGCGGGGAGCACAGATACGCAGTATTTT,CAALTRLAGSTDTQYF
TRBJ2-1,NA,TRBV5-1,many,TGCGCCAGCAGCCTGGCCGAGGGGTTTGATGAGCAGTTCTTC,CASSLAEGFDEQFF
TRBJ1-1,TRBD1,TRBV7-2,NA,TGTGCCAGCAGCTTGGGGCAGGGGGTGATTAACACTGAAGCTTTCTTT,CASSLGQGVINTEAFF
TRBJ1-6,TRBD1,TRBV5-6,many,TGTGCCAGCAGTCTACCCGGGACAGGGGATTCACCCCTCCACTTT,CASSLPGTGDSPLHF
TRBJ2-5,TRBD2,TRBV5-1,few,TGCGCCAGTGATTCGGGGGGGGAGACCCAGTACTTC,CASDSGGETQYF
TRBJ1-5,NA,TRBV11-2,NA,TGTGCCAGCAGCTTAGGACAACTCGCAGCCCAGCATTTT,CASSLGQLAAQHF
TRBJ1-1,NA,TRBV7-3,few,TGTGCCAGCAGCTGGGGGGGGAGCACTGAAGCTTTCTTT,CASSWGGSTEAFF
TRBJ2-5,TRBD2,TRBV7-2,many,TGTGCCAGCAGCTTATTCCTAGCGGGGGGCGGGGAGACCCAGTACTTC,CASSLFLAGGGETQYF
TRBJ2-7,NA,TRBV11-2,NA,TGTGCCAGCAGCCAAACCGAGGGGGTTGGGCAGTACTTC,CASSQTEGVGQYF
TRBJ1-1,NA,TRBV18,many,TGTGCCAGCTCACTAGTGGGGGACACTGAAGCTTTCTTT,CASSLVGDTEAFF
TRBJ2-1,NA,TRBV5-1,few,TGCGCCAGCAGCTTGGAAGGTTTAAGGGTAGGGAATGAGCAGTTCTTC,CASSLEGLRVGNEQFF
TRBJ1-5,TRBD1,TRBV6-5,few,TGTGCCAGCAGTTACGGACAGGGCCTGGGGCCCCAGCATTTT,CASSYGQGLGPQHF
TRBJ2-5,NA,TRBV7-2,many,TGTGCCAGCAGCTTCTCAGGTCGGGGAGAGACCCAGTACTTC,CASSFSGRGETQYF
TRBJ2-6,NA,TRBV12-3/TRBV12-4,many,TGTGCCAGCAGCTTTGACACCTCTGGGGCCAACGTCCTGACTTTC,CASSFDTSGANVLTF
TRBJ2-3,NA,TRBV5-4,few,TGTGCCAGCAGCTTGGGGATTACCAGGGGAAACACAGATACGCAGTATTTT,CASSLGITRGNTDTQYF
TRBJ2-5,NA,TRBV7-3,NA,TGTGCCAGCAGCGTAGGGGTGGCGGGCGGGGAGACCCAGTACTTC,CASSVGVAGGETQYF
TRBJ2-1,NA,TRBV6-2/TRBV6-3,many,TGTGCCAGCAGTCGCAACGGGGGGCCTGGACCCGACAATGAGCAGTTCTTC,CASSRNGGPGPDNEQFF
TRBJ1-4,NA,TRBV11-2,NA,TGTGCCAGCAGCTTAGATCCCTTAAGTACAACTAATGAAAAACTGTTTTTT,CASSLDPLSTTNEKLFF
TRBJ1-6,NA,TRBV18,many,TGTGCCAGCTCACCGGACACCCGGGATTCACCCCTCCACTTT,CASSPDTRDSPLHF
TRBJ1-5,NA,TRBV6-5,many,TGTGCCAGCAGTTTACAGGATAGCAATCAGCCCCAGCATTTT,CASSLQDSNQPQHF
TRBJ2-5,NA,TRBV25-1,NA,TGTGCCATGAGCCCCGGGCTCTTCCAAGAGACCCAGTACTTC,CAMSPGLFQETQYF
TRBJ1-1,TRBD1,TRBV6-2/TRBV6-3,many,TGTGCCAGCAGGGACAGGGACACTGAAGCTTTCTTT,CASRDRDTEAFF
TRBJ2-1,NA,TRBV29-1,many,TGCAGCGTTGGATCAAGGGCGGGTGAGCAGTTCTTC,CSVGSRAGEQFF
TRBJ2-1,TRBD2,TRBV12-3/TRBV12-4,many,TGTGCCAGCAGTCCTCGGACTAGCGGGGGGGTTAGCAATGAGCAGTTCTTC,CASSPRTSGGVSNEQFF
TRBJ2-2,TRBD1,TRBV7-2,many,TGTGCCAGCAGCCAAAGGGACAGGGGGAACACCGGGGAGCTGTTTTTT,CASSQRDRGNTGELFF
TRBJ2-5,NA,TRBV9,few,TGTGCCAGCAGCGTAGAGACAGTCGGGGAGACCCAGTACTTC,CASSVETVGETQYF
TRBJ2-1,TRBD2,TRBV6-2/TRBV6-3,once,TGTGCCAGCACCACCGGGAGGGCCCCTGACAATGAGCAGTTCTTC,CASTTGRAPDNEQFF
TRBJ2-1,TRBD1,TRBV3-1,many,TGTGCCAGCAGCCAAGGACAGGGGGCATTCTATGAGCAGTTCTTC,CASSQGQGAFYEQFF
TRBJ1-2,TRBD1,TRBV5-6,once,TGTGCCATCAGCCCAGGGGGGGACGGCATCTATGGCTACACCTTC,CAISPGGDGIYGYTF
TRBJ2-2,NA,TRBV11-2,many,TGTGCCAGCAGCGCCAACAGGGCCACCGGGGAGCTGTTTTTT,CASSANRATGELFF
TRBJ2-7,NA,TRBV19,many,TGTGCCAGTAGTACAGGATCCTACGAGCAGTACTTC,CASSTGSYEQYF
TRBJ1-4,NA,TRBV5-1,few,TGCGCCAGCAGCTTGGTGGAGGGCGGCGAAGTCGGGGTTTTT,CASSLVEGGEVGVF
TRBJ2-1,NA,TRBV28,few,TGTGCCAGCAGGCCCAACCGGGGGTACAATGAGCAGTTCTTC,CASRPNRGYNEQFF
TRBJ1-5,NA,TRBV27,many,TGTGCCAGCAGTTTCAAGAGCAATCAGCCCCAGCATTTT,CASSFKSNQPQHF
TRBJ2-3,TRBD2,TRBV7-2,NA,TGTGCCAGCTTTGGACTAGCGGGGGGCCGTGGAGATACGCAGTATTTT,CASFGLAGGRGDTQYF